This TCR beta chain stems from a study of identifying expanded T cells in peripheral blood. Sequencing used immunoSEQ multiplex PCR; TCRdb keeps in-frame clones, though not all of them. The table lists about 89,000 clones, around 85% of them singletons. This CDR3 region has 16 residues. From germline, CDR1 is SGHRS and CDR2 YFSETQ. V trimming: 1 base; J trimming: 0 bases; junction bases outside the gene matches: 2. Sequencing was carried out using blood. This chain connects TRBV5-1 to TRBJ2-2, with TRBD2 matching 8 bases. This receptor was taken from a person between 18 and 70 years old in good health. CDR3 nucleotides: TGCGCCAGCAGCTTGTCAGCGGGGGCGAACACCGGGGAGCTGTTTTTT. Translated: CASSLSAGANTGELFF.